The source of this T cell receptor (beta chain) is a study of T cell responses to AZD1222 COVID-19 vaccine. On this clone itself: What it binds is unknown.

Study-wide results and limits: At baseline, just a handful of AZD1222 recipients tested seropositive. Receipt of two AZD1222 doses was followed by a rise in Spike-specific TCR breadth and depth. No repertoire was sampled before or during the peak T cell response, only after it. Clonal diversity was possibly underestimated, and the donors were mostly white British, with more females.

V was shortened by 0 bases and J by 8 bases, with 10 bases between the two germline ends. Germline CDR1 reads MGHRA; CDR2 reads YSYEKL. CDR3 length: 13 amino acids. Produced via immunoSEQ multiplex PCR; TCRdb's table is partial and in-frame only. The table shows some 150,000 clones, with about nine tenths occurring only once. The receptor's source is an adult in good health. The input for sequencing was peripheral blood, taken on day 0 of AZD1222 vaccination. The rearrangement links TRBV4-1 to TRBJ1-2; D gene ambiguous. In nucleotides, the CDR3 is TGCGCCAGCAGCCAAGAAAGTTTTTGGGGCTACACCTTC. Amino acids: CASSQESFWGYTF.